A selection of T cell receptor beta chains follows, all from one sample in a study of blood T cell repertoires in COVID-19. Repertoires were generated with immunoSEQ multiplex PCR, while TCRdb's copy carries only in-frame clones and drops some. The sample holds fewer than 350,000 clones, approximately 90% seen once. The sample taken for sequencing was PBMCs or T cells enriched from blood (not recorded which). The receptors originated from a woman aged 40 to 55 who had recovered from COVID-19. The CDR3 runs from the conserved cysteine through the conserved F or W.

TRBJ2-2,TRBV6-2/TRBV6-3,18,CASSRPGLALDGGGELFF
TRBJ1-1,TRBV9,17,CASSVAGQPRWDTEAFF
TRBJ1-2,TRBV13,14,CASSLGRGHFGYTF
TRBJ1-2,TRBV30,13,CAWSVSGVGGYTF
TRBJ1-5,TRBV19,19,CASSCNPNRRTYSNQPQHF
TRBJ1-2,TRBV27,17,CASSLYYAAGDTDGYTF
TRBJ2-7,TRBV11-2,15,CASSLGGSETYEQYF
TRBJ2-7,TRBV11-2,15,CASSLEGAAMTEQYF
TRBJ1-4,TRBV28,14,CASTLGGRKEKLFF
TRBJ2-6,TRBV28,17,CASSDRGLRSGANVLTF
TRBJ1-5,TRBV28,17,CASISLQGRVSNQPQHF
TRBJ2-2,TRBV5-4,18,CASSMDRGPSGRVGELFF
TRBJ2-7,TRBV28,10,CASGQGEQYF
TRBJ2-1,TRBV19,16,CASSLTSGSSYNEQFF
TRBJ2-7,TRBV11-2,13,CASSLYRGYEQYF
TRBJ1-1,TRBV9,16,CASSPIPRTGDTEAFF
TRBJ2-7,TRBV28,12,CASREQAYEQYF
TRBJ1-3,TRBV7-2,17,CASSSRLQGIRGNTIYF
TRBJ2-7,TRBV29-1,15,CSVTWGLAGVYEQYF
TRBJ1-4,TRBV6-6,17,CASSPDSRQGVGEKLFF
TRBJ1-6,TRBV7-2,16,CASSQRTGGSSSPLHF
TRBJ1-2,TRBV7-8,15,CASSSDRGTFYGYTF
TRBJ2-2,TRBV4-3,16,CASSQIAGDATGELFF
TRBJ2-1,TRBV4-3,13,CASSQGLADEQFF
TRBJ2-3,TRBV5-1,12,CASSWGQGKQYF
TRBJ2-3,TRBV2,16,CASSRRRGASTDTQYF
TRBJ1-3,TRBV7-6,15,CASSPIQGSGNTIYF
TRBJ1-5,TRBV2,16,CASSGDRAYSNQPQHF
TRBJ2-7,TRBV7-2,15,CASSRALAGKGEQYF
TRBJ1-4,TRBV7-8,16,CASSYNQPKTNEKLFF
TRBJ2-7,TRBV7-2,14,CASSLNPGLNEQYF
TRBJ1-5,TRBV29-1,13,CSVGQGANQPQHF
TRBJ1-4,TRBV19,15,CASSRSGGRDEKLFF
TRBJ2-2,TRBV10-2,16,CASSDPGGSGRGELFF
TRBJ2-7,TRBV4-2,16,CASSQDPGGYSYEQYF
TRBJ2-1,TRBV5-4,14,CASSSGQGGNEQFF
TRBJ2-3,TRBV6-2/TRBV6-3,16,CASSPVGSSSEDTQYF
TRBJ2-2,TRBV27,14,CASRFGQGSGELFF
TRBJ2-1,TRBV7-9,15,CASSSPGQGLDEQFF
TRBJ2-1,TRBV6-2/TRBV6-3,17,CASSGRTSGKSYNEQFF
TRBJ1-1,TRBV7-9,14,CASSPTGRDTEAFF
TRBJ1-5,TRBV27,18,CASSSLPRTGISNQPQHF
TRBJ2-5,TRBV30,15,CAWRTSGRPKETQYF
TRBJ2-7,TRBV18,15,CASSPPGTGTYEQYF
TRBJ2-1,TRBV28,16,CASSYPQGASYNEQFF
TRBJ2-7,TRBV5-8,14,CASSLAGLAGAQYF
TRBJ1-3,TRBV7-2,16,CASSARGKPAGNTIYF
TRBJ2-6,TRBV19,15,CASSIAGTGANVLTF
TRBJ2-5,TRBV7-8,14,CASSRNTNQETQYF
TRBJ2-3,TRBV30,16,CAWSFDADLGTDTQYF
TRBJ1-4,TRBV28,13,CASSLPAGGKLFF